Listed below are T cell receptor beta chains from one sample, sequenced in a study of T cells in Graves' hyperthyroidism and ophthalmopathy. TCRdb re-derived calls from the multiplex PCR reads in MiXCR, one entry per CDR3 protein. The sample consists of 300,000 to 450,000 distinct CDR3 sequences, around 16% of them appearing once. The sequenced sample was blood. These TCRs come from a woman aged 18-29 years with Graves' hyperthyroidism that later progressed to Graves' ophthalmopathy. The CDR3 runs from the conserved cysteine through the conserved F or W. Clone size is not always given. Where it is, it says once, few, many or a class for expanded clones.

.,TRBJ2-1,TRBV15,CATSRDEGSPPYEQFF
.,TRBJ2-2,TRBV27,CASSLFFPRLVGTGELFF
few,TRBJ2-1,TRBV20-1,CSASGTTSYNEQFF
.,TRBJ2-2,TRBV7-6,CASSLKAGVSTGELFF
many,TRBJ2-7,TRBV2,CASSEGTGRTYKQYF
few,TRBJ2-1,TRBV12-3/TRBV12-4,CASGGTSYPVIYEQFF
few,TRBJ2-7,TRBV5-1,CASRPGTGVHEQYF
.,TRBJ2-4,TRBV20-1,CSAREGGAKNIQYF
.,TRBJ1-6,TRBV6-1,CASRSTARDYNSPLHF
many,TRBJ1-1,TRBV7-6,CASSLQGSHTEAFF
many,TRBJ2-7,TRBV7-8,CASSSTRDIGSYEQYF
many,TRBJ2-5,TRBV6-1,CASSYGGLAGTQETQYF
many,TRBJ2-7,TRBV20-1,CSARDEVSYEQYF
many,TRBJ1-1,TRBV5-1,CASSLATRLEAFF
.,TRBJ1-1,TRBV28,CASSRPPDRNTEAFF
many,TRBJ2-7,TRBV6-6,CASSYGAEDYEQYF
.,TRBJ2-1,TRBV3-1,CASSHKTGTMQFF
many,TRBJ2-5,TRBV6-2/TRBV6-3,CASSASRTSGRQETQYF
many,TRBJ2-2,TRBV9,CASSVMGSGTGELFF
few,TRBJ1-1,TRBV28,CASSYRGEASF
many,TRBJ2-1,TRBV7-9,CASSFDSYNEQFF
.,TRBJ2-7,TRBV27,CASSPTTPSYEQYF
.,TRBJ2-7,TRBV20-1,CSARVGATLYEQYF
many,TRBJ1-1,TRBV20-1,CSASRGGKAFF